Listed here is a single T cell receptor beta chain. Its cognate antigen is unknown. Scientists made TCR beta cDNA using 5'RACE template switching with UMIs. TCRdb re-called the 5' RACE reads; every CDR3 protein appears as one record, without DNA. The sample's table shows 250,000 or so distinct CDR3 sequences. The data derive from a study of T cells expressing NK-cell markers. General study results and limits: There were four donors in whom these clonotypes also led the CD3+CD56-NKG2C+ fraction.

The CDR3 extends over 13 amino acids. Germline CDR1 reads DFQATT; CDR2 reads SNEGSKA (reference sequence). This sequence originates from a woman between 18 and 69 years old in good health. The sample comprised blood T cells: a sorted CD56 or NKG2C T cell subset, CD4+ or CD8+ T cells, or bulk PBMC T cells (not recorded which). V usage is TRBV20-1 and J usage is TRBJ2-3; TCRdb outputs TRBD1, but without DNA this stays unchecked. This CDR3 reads CSPGQGGTDTQYF.